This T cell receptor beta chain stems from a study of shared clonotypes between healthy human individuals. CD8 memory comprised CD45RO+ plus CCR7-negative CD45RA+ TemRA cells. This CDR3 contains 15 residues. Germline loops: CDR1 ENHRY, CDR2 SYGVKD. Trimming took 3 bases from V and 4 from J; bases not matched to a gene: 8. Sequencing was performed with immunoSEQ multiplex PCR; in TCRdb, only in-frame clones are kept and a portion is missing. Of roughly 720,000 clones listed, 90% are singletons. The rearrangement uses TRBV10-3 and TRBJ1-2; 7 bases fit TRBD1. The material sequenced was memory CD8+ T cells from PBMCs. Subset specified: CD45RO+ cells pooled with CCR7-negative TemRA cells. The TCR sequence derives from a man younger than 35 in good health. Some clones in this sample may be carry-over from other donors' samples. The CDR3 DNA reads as TGTGCCATCAGTGAAATGTGGCAGGGGGTCTATGGCTACACCTTC. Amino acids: CAISEMWQGVYGYTF.